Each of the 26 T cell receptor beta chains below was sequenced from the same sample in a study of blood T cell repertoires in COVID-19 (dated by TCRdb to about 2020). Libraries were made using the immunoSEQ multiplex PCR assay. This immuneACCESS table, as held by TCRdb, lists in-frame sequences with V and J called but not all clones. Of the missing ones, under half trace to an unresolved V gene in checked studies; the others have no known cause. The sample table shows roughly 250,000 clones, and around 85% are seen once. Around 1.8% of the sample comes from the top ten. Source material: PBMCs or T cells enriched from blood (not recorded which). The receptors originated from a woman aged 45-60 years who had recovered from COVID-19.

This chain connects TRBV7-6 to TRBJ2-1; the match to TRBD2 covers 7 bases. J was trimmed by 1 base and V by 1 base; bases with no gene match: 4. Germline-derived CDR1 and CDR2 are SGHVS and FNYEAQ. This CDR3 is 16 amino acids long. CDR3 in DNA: TGTGCCAGCAGCTTAGGACTAGCTGTTTCCTACAATGAGCAGTTCTTC. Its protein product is CASSLGLAVSYNEQFF.

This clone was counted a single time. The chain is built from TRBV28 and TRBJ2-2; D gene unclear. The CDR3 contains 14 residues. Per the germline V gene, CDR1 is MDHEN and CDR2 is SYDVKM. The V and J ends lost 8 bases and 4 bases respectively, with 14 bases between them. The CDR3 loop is CASGGGSGTGELFF. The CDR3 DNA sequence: TGTGCCAGCGGCGGTGGATCGGGCACCGGGGAGCTGTTTTTT.

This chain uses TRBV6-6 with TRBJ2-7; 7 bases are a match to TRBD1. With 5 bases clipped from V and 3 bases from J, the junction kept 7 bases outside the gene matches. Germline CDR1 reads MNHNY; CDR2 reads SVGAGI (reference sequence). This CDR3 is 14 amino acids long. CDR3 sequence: CASSDRVNGYEQYF. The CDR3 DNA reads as TGTGCCAGCAGTGACAGGGTCAACGGCTACGAGCAGTACTTC.

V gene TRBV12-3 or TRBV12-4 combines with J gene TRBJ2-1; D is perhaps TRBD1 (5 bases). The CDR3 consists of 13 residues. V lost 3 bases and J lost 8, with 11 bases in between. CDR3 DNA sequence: TGTGCCAGCAGTTTTGGTAGGGGCGATGAGCAGTTCTTC. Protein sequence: CASSFGRGDEQFF.

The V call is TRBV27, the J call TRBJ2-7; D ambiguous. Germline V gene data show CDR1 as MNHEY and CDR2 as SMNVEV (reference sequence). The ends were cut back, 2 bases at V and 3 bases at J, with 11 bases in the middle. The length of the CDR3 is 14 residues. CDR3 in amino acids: CASSLGQAHYEQYF. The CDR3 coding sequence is TGTGCCAGCAGTTTAGGGCAGGCACACTACGAGCAGTACTTC.

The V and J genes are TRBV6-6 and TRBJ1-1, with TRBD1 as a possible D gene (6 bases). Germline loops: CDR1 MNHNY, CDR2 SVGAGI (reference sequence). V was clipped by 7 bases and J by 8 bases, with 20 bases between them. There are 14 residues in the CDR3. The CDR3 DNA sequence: TGTGCCAGCACCCTCACGGGGGGCGGAGTGGAAGCTTTCTTT. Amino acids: CASTLTGGGVEAFF.

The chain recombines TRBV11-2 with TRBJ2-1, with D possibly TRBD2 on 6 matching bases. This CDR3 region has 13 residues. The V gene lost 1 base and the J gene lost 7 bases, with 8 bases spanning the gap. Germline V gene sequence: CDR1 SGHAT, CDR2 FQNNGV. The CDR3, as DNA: TGTGCCAGCAGCTTAGGTCGGGAGAATGAGCAGTTCTTC. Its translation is CASSLGRENEQFF. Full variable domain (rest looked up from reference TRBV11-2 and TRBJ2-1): EAGVAQSPRYKIIEKRQSVAFWCNPISGHATLYWYQQILGQGPKLLIQFQNNGVVDDSQLPKDRFSAERLKGVDSTLKIQPAKLEDSAVYLCASSLGRENEQFFGPGTRLTVL.

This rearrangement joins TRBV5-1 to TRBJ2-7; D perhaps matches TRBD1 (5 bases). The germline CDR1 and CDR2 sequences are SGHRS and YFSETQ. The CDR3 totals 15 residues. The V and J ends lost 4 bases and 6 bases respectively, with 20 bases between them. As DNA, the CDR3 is TGCGCCAGCAGCCCTGCCAGGGCCGCCTCCCTCGAGCAGTACTTC. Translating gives CASSPARAASLEQYF.

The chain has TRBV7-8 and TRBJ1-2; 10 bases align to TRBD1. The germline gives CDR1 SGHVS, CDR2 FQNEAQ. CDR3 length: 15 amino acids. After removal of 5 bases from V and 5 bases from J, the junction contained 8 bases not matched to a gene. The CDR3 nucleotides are TGTGCCAGCAGCGTCAGACAGGGGGCGAGATATGGCTACACCTTC. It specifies CASSVRQGARYGYTF. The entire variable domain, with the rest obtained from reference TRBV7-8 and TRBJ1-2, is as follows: GAGVSQSPRYKVAKRGQDVALRCDPISGHVSLFWYQQALGQGPEFLTYFQNEAQLDKSGLPSDRFFAERPEGSVSTLKIQRTQQEDSAVYLCASSVRQGARYGYTFGSGTRLTVV.

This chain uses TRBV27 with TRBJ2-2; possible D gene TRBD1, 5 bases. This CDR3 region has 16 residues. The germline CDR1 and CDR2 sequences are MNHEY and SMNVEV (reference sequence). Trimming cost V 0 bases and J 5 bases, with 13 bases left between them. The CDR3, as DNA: TGTGCCAGCAGTTTATCGGTGACAGCTAAAACCGGGGAGCTGTTTTTT. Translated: CASSLSVTAKTGELFF.

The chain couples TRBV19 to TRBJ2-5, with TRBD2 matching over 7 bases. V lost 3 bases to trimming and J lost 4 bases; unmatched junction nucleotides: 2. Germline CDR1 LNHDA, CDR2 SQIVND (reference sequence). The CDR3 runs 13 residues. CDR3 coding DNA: TGTGCCAGTAGTATGGGCGGGGGAGAGACCCAGTACTTC. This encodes CASSMGGGETQYF.

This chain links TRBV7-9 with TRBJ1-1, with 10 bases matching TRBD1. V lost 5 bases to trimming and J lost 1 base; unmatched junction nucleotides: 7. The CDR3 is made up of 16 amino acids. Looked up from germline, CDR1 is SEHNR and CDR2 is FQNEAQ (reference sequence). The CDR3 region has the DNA TGTGCCAGCAGCCGGACAGGGGGTGTCGGGAACACTGAAGCTTTCTTT. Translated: CASSRTGGVGNTEAFF.

The CDR3 spells CASSPLQGRNQPQHF. CDR3 DNA sequence: TGTGCCAGCTCACCACTCCAGGGCCGGAATCAGCCCCAGCATTTT. V and J are TRBV18 and TRBJ1-5; weak D call: TRBD1 (5 bases). The CDR3 extends over 15 amino acids. Germline V CDR1 and CDR2: KGHSH, LQKENI. V lost 1 base to trimming and J lost 4 bases, with 11 bases between them.

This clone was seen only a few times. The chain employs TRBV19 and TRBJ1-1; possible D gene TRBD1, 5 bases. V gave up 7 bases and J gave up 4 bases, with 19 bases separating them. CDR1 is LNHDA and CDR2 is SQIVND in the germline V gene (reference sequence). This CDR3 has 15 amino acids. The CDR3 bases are TGTGCCAGTACCCGTAGGGAACAGGTGCTCACTGAAGCTTTCTTT. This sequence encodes CASTRREQVLTEAFF. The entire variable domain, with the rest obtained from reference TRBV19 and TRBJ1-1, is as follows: DGGITQSPKYLFRKEGQNVTLSCEQNLNHDAMYWYRQDPGQGLRLIYYSQIVNDFQKGDIAEGYSVSREKKESFPLTVTSAQKNPTAFYLCASTRREQVLTEAFFGQGTRLTVV.

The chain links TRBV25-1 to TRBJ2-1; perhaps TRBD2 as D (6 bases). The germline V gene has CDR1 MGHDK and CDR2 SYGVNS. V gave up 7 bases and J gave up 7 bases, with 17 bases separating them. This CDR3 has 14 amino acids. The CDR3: CASIGGGTYNEQFF. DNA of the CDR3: TGTGCCAGCATAGGCGGCGGGACGTATAATGAGCAGTTCTTC.

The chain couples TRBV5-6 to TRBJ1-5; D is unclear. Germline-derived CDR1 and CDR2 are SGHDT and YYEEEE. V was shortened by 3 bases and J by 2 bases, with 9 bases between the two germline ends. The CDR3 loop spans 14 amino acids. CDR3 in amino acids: CASSSTLGNQPQHF. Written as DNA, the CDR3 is TGTGCCAGCAGCTCGACACTAGGCAATCAGCCCCAGCATTTT.

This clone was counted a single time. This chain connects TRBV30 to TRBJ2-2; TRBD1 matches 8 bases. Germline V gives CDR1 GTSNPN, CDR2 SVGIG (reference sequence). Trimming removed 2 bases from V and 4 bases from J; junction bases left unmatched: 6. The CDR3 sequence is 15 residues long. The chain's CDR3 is CAWSQGARITGELFF. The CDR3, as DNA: TGTGCCTGGAGTCAGGGGGCGCGTATCACCGGGGAGCTGTTTTTT.

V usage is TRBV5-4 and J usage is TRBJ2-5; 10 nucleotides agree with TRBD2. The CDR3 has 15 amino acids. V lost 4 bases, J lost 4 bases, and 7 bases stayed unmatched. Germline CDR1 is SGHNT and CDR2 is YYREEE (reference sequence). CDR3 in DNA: TGTGCCAGCAGCCCTGCTAGCGGGAGACCAGAGACCCAGTACTTC. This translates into CASSPASGRPETQYF.

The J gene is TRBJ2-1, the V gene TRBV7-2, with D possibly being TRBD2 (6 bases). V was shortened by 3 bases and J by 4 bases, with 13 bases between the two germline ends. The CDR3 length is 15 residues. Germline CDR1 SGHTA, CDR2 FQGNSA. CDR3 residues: CASSFSIAEYNEQFF. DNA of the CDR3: TGTGCCAGCAGCTTTTCCATAGCGGAATACAATGAGCAGTTCTTC. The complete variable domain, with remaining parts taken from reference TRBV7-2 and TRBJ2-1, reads GAGVSQSPSNKVTEKGKDVELRCDPISGHTALYWYRQSLGQGLEFLIYFQGNSAPDKSGLPSDRFSAERTGGSVSTLTIQRTQQEDSAVYLCASSFSIAEYNEQFFGPGTRLTVL.

Here the CDR3 reads CATSGRTGHNSPLHF. The DNA of the CDR3 is TGTGCCACCAGTGGGCGGACAGGGCACAATTCACCCCTCCACTTT. The genes are TRBV24-1 and TRBJ1-6, with TRBD1 identical over 8 bases. Losses at the gene ends were 5 bases for V and 7 bases for J; bases not matched to a gene: 6. Germline V lookup: CDR1 KGHDR, CDR2 SFDVKD. The CDR3 spans 15 residues.

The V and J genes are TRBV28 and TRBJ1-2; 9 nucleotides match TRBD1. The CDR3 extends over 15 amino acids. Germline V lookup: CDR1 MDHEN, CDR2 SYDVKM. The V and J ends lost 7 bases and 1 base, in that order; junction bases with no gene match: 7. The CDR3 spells CASTPKGQGNYGYTF. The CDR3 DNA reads TGTGCCAGCACCCCCAAGGGACAGGGTAACTATGGCTACACCTTC.

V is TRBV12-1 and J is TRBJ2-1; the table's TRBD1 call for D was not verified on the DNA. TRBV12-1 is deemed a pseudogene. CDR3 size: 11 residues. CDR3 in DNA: TGTGCCAGCAGCTTTTATGGCGAGCAGTTCTTC. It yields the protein CASSFYGEQFF.

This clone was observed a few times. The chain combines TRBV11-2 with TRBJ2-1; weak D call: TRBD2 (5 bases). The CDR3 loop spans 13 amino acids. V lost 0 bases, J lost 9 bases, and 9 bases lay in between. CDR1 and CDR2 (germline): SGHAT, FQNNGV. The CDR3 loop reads CASSLERSGEQFF. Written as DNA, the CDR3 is TGTGCCAGCAGCTTAGAGAGAAGCGGTGAGCAGTTCTTC.

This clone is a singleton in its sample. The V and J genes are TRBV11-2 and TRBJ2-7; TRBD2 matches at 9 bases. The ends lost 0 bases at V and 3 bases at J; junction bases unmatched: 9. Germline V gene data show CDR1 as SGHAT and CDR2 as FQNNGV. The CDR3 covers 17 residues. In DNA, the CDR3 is TGTGCCAGCAGCTTAGATCCCGGACTAGCGAATTACTACGAGCAGTACTTC. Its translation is CASSLDPGLANYYEQYF.

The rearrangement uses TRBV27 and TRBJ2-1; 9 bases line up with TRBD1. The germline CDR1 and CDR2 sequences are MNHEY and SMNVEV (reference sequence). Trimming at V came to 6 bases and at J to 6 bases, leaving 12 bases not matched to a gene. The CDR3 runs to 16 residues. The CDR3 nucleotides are TGTGCCAGCAGGAGAACTCCCGGGACAGGGTTCAATGAGCAGTTCTTC. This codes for CASRRTPGTGFNEQFF.

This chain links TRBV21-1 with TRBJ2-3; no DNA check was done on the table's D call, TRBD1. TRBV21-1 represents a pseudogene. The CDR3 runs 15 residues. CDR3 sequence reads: CASSRGQQKSDTQYF. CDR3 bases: TGTGCCAGCAGCAGAGGACAGCAAAAGTCAGATACGCAGTATTTT.